The clone carrying this T cell receptor beta chain was found many times. The antigen remains unidentified. This record belongs to a study of CD8 T cells in ankylosing spondylitis. General observations from the study: In ankylosing spondylitis patients, matched synovial fluid reportedly showed significant enrichment of disease-linked clones. What seemed typical of ankylosing spondylitis blood was a TCR beta motif built from roughly eight highly homologous variants.

TCRdb fed the 5' RACE reads into MiXCR, producing one record per CDR3 protein. The sample contains 210,000 or so distinct CDR3 sequences, less than 9.5% of which appear only once. The TCR was taken from a female donor with ankylosing spondylitis or in good health (not recorded which). The sequencing sample was made of blood, either unsorted or a sorted T cell fraction (not recorded which).

CDR3 nucleotides: TGTGCCAGCAGCCAAGGGACCACTCAAGAGACCCAGTACTTC. Translation gives CASSQGTTQETQYF. The chain carries TRBV3-1 and TRBJ2-5; D unresolved. V dropped 1 base and J dropped 2 bases, with 8 bases sitting between them. Germline CDR1 is LGHDT and CDR2 is YNNKEL (reference sequence). This CDR3 is 14 amino acids long.